One T cell receptor (beta chain) is described in this entry. As yet, its antigen is unknown. RNA transcripts yielded amplified TCR beta CDR3 regions. RT-PCR in the first round (using the HTBI primer set) targeted the TCR CDR3. MiXCR, applied by TCRdb to the multiplex PCR reads, yields one record per CDR3 protein. The data hold approximately 520,000 distinct CDR3 sequences, with 20% observed a single time. This CDR3 contains 16 residues. V lost 8 bases, J lost 2 bases, and 21 bases lay in between. Looked up from germline, CDR1 is SGHAT and CDR2 is FQNNGV. This sample stems from a study of T cells in Graves' hyperthyroidism and ophthalmopathy. Findings and limits, study-wide: Model output signaled ophthalmopathy a median 6.5 months ahead of onset.

Calling Graves' hyperthyroidism stable meant ophthalmopathy did not progress within 18 months. Criteria for exclusion of patients were uncontrolled infection, other autoimmune disease, pregnancy or lactation. The source material was blood. The chain joins TRBV11-2 to TRBJ2-5; either TRBD1 or TRBD2 may fit D (7 bases each). This TCR derives from a young man with Graves' hyperthyroidism. CDR3: CASCKGTAGYQETQYF. The CDR3 DNA is TGTGCCAGCTGTAAAGGGACAGCGGGGTATCAAGAGACCCAGTACTTC.